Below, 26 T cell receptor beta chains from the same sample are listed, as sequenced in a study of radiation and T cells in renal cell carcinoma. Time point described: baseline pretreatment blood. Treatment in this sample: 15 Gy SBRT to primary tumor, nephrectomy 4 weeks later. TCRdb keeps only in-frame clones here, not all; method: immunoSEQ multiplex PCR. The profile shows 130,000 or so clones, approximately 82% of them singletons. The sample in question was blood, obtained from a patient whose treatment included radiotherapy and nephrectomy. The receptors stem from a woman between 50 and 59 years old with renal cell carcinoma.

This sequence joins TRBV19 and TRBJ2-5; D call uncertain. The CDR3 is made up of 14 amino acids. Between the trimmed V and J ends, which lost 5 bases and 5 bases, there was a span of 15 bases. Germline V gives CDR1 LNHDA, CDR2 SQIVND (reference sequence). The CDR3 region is CASSVRSFRETQYF. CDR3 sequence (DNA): TGTGCCAGTAGTGTACGTTCTTTCCGGGAGACCCAGTACTTC.

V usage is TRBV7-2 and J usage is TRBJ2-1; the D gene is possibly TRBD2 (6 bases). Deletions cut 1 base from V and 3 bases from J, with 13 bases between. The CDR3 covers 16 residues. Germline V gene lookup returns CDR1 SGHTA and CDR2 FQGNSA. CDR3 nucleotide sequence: TGTGCCAGCAGCTTAGACGGGGCCGGGAGCTACAATGAGCAGTTCTTC. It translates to CASSLDGAGSYNEQFF.

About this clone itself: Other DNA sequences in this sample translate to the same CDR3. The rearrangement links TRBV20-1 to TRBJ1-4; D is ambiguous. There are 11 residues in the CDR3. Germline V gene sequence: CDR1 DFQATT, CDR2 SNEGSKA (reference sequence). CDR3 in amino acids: CSAGRGEKLFF. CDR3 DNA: TGCAGCGCTGGCCGGGGTGAAAAACTGTTTTTT.

The CDR3, as DNA: TGTGCCAGCAGTGGTTTGGGGCTTGGTAACTATGGCTACACCTTC. Its translation: CASSGLGLGNYGYTF. J is TRBJ1-2 and V is TRBV2; a weak D match, TRBD1 (5 bases). Trimming stripped 4 bases from V and 1 base from J, with 13 bases between. This CDR3 has 15 residues. CDR1 and CDR2 (germline): SNHLY, FYNNEI.

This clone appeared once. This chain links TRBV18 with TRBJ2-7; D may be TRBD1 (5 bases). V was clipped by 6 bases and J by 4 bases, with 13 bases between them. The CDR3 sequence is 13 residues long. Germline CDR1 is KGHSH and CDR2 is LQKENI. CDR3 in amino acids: CASSLAQGYEQYF. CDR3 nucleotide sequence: TGTGCCAGCTCCCTGGCCCAGGGATACGAGCAGTACTTC.

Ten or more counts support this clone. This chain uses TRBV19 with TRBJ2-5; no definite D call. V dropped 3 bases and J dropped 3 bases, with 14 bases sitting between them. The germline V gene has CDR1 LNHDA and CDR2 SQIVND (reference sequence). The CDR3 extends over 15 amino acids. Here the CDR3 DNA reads TGTGCCAGTAGTATTGCTAGAAAGGGAAAAGAGACCCAGTACTTC. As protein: CASSIARKGKETQYF.

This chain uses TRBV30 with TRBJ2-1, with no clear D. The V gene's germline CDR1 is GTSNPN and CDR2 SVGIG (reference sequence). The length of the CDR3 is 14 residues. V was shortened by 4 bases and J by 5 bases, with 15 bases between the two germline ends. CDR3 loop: CAWNRANENNEQFF. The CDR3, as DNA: TGTGCCTGGAATCGGGCCAATGAGAACAATGAGCAGTTCTTC. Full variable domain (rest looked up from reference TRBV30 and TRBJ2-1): SQTIHQWPATLVQPVGSPLSLECTVEGTSNPNLYWYRQAAGRGLQLLFYSVGIGQISSEVPQNLSASRPQDRQFILSSKKLLLSDSGFYLCAWNRANENNEQFFGPGTRLTVL.

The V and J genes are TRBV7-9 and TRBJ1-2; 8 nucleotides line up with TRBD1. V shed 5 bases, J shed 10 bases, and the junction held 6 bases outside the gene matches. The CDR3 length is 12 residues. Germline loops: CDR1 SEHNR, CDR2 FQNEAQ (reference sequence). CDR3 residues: CASSPNQGAYTF. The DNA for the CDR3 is TGTGCCAGCAGCCCAAATCAGGGGGCCTACACCTTC.

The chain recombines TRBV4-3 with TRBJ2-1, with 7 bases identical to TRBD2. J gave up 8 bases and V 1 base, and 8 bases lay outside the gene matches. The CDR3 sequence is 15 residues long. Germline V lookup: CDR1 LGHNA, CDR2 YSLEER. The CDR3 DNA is TGCGCCAGCAGCCAAGGCACGACTAGCATGGATGAGCAGTTCTTC. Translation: CASSQGTTSMDEQFF.

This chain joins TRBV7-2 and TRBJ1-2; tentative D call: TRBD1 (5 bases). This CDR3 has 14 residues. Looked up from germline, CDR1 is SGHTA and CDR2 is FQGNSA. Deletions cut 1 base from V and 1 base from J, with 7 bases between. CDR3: CASSLGQNNYGYTF. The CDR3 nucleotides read TGTGCCAGCAGCTTAGGACAGAATAACTATGGCTACACCTTC.

The CDR3 DNA is TGTGCCAGCACCCTCAAAGGACAGTACTATGGCTACACCTTC. This sequence encodes CASTLKGQYYGYTF. The rearrangement joins TRBV5-4 to TRBJ1-2, with D possibly matching TRBD1 (6 bases). Germline assignment: CDR1 SGHNT and CDR2 YYREEE (reference sequence). Trimming pared 6 bases from V and 3 bases from J, leaving 15 bases between. The CDR3 is made up of 14 amino acids.

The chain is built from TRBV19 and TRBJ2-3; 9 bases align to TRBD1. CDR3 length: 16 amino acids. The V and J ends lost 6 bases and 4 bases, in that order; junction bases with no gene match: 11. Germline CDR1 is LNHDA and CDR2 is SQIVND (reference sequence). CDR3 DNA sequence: TGTGCCAGTAGATCGAGGACAGGGGTCGGAGCAGATACGCAGTATTTT. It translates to CASRSRTGVGADTQYF.

DNA of the CDR3: TGCGCCAGCAGCCAAGAGCGGGGTCGAGGGGGGGTTTCCTACAATGAGCAGTTCTTC. This encodes CASSQERGRGGVSYNEQFF. This chain uses TRBV4-1 with TRBJ2-1; TRBD2 might be the D (7 bases). The CDR3 runs to 19 residues. V shed 0 bases and J shed 1 base, with 19 bases lying between them. CDR1 MGHRA and CDR2 YSYEKL come from the germline V gene.

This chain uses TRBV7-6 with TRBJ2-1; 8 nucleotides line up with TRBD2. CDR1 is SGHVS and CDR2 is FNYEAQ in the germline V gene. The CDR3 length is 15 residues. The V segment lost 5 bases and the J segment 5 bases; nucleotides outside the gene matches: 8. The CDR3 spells CASSRRREGHNEQFF. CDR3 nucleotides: TGTGCCAGCAGCCGTAGACGGGAGGGACACAATGAGCAGTTCTTC.

The CDR3 DNA reads TGTGCCAGCAGTTTAATGGGGGGCGGAGATACGCAGTATTTT. Translating it yields CASSLMGGGDTQYF. The chain recombines TRBV27 with TRBJ2-3; D assignment may be TRBD1 or TRBD2 (6 bases each). Germline values: CDR1 MNHEY, CDR2 SMNVEV (reference sequence). Between the trimmed V and J ends, which lost 2 bases and 5 bases, there was a span of 11 bases. This CDR3 contains 14 residues.

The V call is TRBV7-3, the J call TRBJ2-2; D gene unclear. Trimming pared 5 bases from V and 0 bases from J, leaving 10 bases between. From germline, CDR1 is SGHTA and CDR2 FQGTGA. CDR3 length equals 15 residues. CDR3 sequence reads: CASSPGGTNTGELFF. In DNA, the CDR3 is TGTGCCAGCAGCCCGGGCGGAACGAACACCGGGGAGCTGTTTTTT.

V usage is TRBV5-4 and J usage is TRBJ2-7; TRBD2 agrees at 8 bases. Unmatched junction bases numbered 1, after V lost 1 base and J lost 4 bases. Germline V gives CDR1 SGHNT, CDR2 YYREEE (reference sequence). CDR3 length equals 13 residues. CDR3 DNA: TGTGCCAGCAGCTTGATAGCGGGATACGAGCAGTACTTC. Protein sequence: CASSLIAGYEQYF.

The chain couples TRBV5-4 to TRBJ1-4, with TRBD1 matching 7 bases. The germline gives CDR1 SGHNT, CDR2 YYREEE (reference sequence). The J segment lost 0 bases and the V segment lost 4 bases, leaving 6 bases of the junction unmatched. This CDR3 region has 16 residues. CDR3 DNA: TGTGCCAGCAGCCCGGGACAGCTAACAACTAATGAAAAACTGTTTTTT. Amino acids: CASSPGQLTTNEKLFF.

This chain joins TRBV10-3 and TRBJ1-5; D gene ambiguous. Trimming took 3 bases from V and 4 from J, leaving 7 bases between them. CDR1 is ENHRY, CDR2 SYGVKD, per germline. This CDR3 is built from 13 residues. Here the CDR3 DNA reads TGTGCCATCAGTGATGGGGTGAATCAGCCCCAGCATTTT. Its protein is CAISDGVNQPQHF.

CDR3 sequence (DNA): TGCGCCAGCAACCTCGAGGGGTCTAGGGACGGCGGGGAGCTGTTTTTT. It encodes CASNLEGSRDGGELFF. The gene calls are TRBV5-1 and TRBJ2-2; D possibly uses TRBD1 or TRBD2 (5 bases each). V was clipped by 6 bases and J by 7 bases, with 22 bases between them. CDR1 SGHRS and CDR2 YFSETQ come from the germline V gene. This CDR3 is built from 16 residues. Using reference TRBV5-1 and TRBJ2-2 for the parts outside the CDR3, the full variable domain is KAGVTQTPRYLIKTRGQQVTLSCSPISGHRSVSWYQQTPGQGLQFLFEYFSETQRNKGNFPGRFSGRQFSNSRSEMNVSTLELGDSALYLCASNLEGSRDGGELFFGEGSRLTVL.

The CDR3 spells CASSPPTDGNTIYF. CDR3 bases: TGTGCCAGCAGTCCCCCCACGGACGGAAACACCATATATTTT. This chain joins TRBV28 and TRBJ1-3; D ambiguous. Per germline, CDR1 MDHEN and CDR2 SYDVKM. Trimming took off 5 bases at V and 4 bases at J, with 12 bases between the two ends. This CDR3 has 14 amino acids.

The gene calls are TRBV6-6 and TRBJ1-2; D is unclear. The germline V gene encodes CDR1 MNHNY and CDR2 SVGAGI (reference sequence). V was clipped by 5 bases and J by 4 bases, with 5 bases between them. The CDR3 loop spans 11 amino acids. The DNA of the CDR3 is TGTGCCAGCAGTCTCACCTATGGCTACACCTTC. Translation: CASSLTYGYTF.

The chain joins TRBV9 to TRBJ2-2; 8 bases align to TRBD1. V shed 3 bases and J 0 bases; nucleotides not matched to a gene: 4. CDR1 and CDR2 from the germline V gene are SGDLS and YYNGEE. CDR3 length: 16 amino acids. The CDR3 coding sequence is TGTGCCAGCAGCGCCTGGACAGGGTCGAACACCGGGGAGCTGTTTTTT. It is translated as CASSAWTGSNTGELFF.

The CDR3 reads CASSQVTQGGYTF. The DNA for the CDR3 is TGCGCCAGCAGCCAAGTTACGCAGGGAGGCTACACCTTC. The gene calls are TRBV4-3 and TRBJ1-2; tentatively, D is TRBD1 (5 bases). Germline V gene sequence: CDR1 LGHNA, CDR2 YSLEER. Trimming removed 1 base from V and 8 bases from J, with 11 bases in between. This CDR3 has 13 residues.

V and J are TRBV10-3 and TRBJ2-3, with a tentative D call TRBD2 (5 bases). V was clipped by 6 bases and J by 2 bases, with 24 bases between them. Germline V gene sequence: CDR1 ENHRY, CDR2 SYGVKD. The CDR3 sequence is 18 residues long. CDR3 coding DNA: TGTGCCATCAGCTCAGCCGCGGCGGGCAGTGTAAACACAGATACGCAGTATTTT. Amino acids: CAISSAAAGSVNTDTQYF.

The CDR3 loop is CASSLAGQYGYTF. The CDR3 bases are TGTGCCAGCAGCTTAGCGGGGCAGTATGGCTACACCTTC. The V gene is TRBV11-2, the J gene TRBJ1-2; a possible D gene is TRBD1 (5 bases). The ends were cut back, 1 base at V and 5 bases at J, with 8 bases in the middle. This CDR3 spans 13 amino acids. The germline V gene encodes CDR1 SGHAT and CDR2 FQNNGV.